Sequencing of this TCR beta chain was carried out in a study of OX40 agonist ivuxolimab in advanced cancers. Study conclusions and caveats: Undetermined was the antigen specificity of the expanded peripheral T cells. Also showing low normalized T-cell clonal expansion were some of the nonresponders. Within 6 weeks, CD4+ and CD8+ blood T cells expanded clonally at 0.1 to 3.0 mg/kg. On average, CD8+ T cells had more expanded clones than CD4+.

The CDR3 covers 14 residues. Germline assignment: CDR1 SSHAT and CDR2 FNYEAQ (reference sequence). To note about this clone: No antigen is known for it. The junction shows a germline mismatch at one end, possibly a read error.

Measured with immunoSEQ multiplex PCR; TCRdb has only the in-frame clones, and not every one. The table includes about 110,000 clones, approximately 89% detected once. The specimen was CD4+ or CD8+ T cells sorted from blood, collected in a trial of the OX40 agonist ivuxolimab. The chain couples TRBV7-7 to TRBJ2-7; D is uncertain. The sequence came from an adult with an advanced solid tumor such as melanoma, head and neck, liver or kidney cancer. The chain's CDR3 is CASSLGFESNEQYF. Here the CDR3 DNA reads TGTGCTAGCAGCCTTGGGTTCGAATCGAACGAGCAGTACTTC.